The 6 T cell receptor beta chains below all came from one sample that was sequenced in a study of T cell repertoires in cytomegalovirus infection. Their specific antigens are unknown. Each CDR3 protein gets one entry after TCRdb re-called the reads with MiXCR. This sample yields over 250,000 distinct CDR3 sequences, of which under 25% are seen a single time; approximately 20% belongs to the top ten. Material: cultured PBMCs, obtained from culture after CMV antigen stimulation. The source of these receptors is a human donor in good health (CMV status not recorded). Some clones in this sample may be carry-over from other donors' samples.

Many counts were recorded for this clonotype. V and J are TRBV7-9 and TRBJ2-1; the D is unclear. Germline V gene sequence: CDR1 SEHNR, CDR2 FQNEAQ (reference sequence). With 11 bases removed from V and 0 bases from J, the gap between germline ends came to 14 bases. This CDR3 spans 14 amino acids. Here the CDR3 reads CAFRGRSSYNEQFF. In DNA form, the CDR3 reads TGTGCCTTCCGCGGCAGGAGCTCCTACAATGAGCAGTTCTTC.

This clonotype was counted a few times. The chain joins TRBV6-2 or TRBV6-3 to TRBJ1-1; 7 bases map to TRBD1. CDR1 and CDR2 from the germline V gene are MNHEY and SVGEGT. This CDR3 has 13 amino acids. V lost 8 bases and J lost 1; bases outside the gene matches: 4. CDR3 coding DNA: TGTGCCAGCGGAGACAGGGCGAACACTGAAGCTTTCTTT. It specifies CASGDRANTEAFF.

Notes on this clonotype: Here the CDR3 omits its conserved ending phenylalanine or tryptophan, so a read error is the likely source. The CDR3 sequence: CASSGGQGVTGELFY. The DNA of the CDR3 is TGTGCCAGCAGCGGAGGACAGGGGGTCACCGGGGAGCTGTTTTAT. J is TRBJ2-2 and V is TRBV11-3; TRBD1 agrees at 10 bases. CDR3 length: 15 amino acids. CDR1 and CDR2 from the germline V gene are SGHNT and YENEEA. The junction had 4 bases not matched to a gene; V was cut back by 5 bases and J by 4 bases.

This clonotype was seen more than once but under ten times. The chain recombines TRBV5-4 with TRBJ2-1; D may be TRBD2 (5 bases). The V gene lost 4 bases and the J gene lost 1 base, with 15 bases spanning the gap. This CDR3 comprises 16 residues. Germline assignment: CDR1 SGHNT and CDR2 YYREEE (reference sequence). In DNA, the CDR3 is TGTGCCAGCAGCCCGACCGAGGGTAGGTCCTACAATGAGCAGTTCTTC. It yields the protein CASSPTEGRSYNEQFF.

V and J are TRBV27 and TRBJ2-1; D is undetermined. From germline, CDR1 is MNHEY and CDR2 SMNVEV (reference sequence). The CDR3 runs to 16 residues. V lost 5 bases, J lost 7 bases, and 21 bases lay in between. The CDR3 sequence is CASSPAPSLDNNEQFF. The DNA for the CDR3 is TGTGCCAGCAGTCCCGCTCCGTCACTGGATAATAATGAGCAGTTCTTC.

Details on this clonotype: The junction departs from the called germline gene at one end, perhaps through a read error. The V and J genes are TRBV2 and TRBJ1-4; 9 bases agree with TRBD1. The CDR3 is 14 residues long. Germline assignment: CDR1 SNHLY and CDR2 FYNNEI. Written as DNA, the CDR3 is TGTGCCAGCAGTGTCGTCCCGGGACAGGGTAGGCGTGATTTT. Its protein is CASSVVPGQGRRDF.